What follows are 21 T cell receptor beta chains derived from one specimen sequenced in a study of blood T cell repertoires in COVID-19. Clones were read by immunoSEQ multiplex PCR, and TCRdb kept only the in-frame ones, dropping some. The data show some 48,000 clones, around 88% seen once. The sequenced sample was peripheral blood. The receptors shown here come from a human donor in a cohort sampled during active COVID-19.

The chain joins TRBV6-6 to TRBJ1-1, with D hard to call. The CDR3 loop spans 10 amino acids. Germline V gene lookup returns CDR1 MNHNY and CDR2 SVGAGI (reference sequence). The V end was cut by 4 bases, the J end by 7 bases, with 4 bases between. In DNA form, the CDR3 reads TGTGCCAGCAGTTCCTATGAAGCTTTCTTT. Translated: CASSSYEAFF.

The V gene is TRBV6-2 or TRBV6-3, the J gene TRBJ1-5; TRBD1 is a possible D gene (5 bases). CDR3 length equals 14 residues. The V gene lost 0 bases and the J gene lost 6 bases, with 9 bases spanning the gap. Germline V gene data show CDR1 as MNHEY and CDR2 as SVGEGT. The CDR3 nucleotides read TGTGCCAGCAGTTACTCAGGGGAGGCTCAGCCCCAGCATTTT. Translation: CASSYSGEAQPQHF.

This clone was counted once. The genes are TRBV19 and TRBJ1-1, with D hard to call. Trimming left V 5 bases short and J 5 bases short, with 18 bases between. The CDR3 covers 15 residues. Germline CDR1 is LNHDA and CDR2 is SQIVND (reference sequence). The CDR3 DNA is TGTGCCAGTAGTCCATTCAGCCTGGGCCGAACTGAAGCTTTCTTT. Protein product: CASSPFSLGRTEAFF.

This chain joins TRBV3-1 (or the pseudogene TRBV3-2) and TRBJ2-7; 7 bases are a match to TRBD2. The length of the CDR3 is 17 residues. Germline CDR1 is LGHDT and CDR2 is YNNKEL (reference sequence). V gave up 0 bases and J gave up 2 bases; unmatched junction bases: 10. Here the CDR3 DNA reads TGTGCCAGCAGCCAAGAGGGGAGGGACGAGGGAACCTACGAGCAGTACTTC. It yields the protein CASSQEGRDEGTYEQYF.

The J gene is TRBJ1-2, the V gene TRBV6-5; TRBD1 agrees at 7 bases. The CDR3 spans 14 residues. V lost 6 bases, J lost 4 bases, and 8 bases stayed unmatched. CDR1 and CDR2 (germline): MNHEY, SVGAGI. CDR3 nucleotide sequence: TGTGCCAGCAGAGGTCCGGGACAGAGCTATGGCTACACCTTC. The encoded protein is CASRGPGQSYGYTF.

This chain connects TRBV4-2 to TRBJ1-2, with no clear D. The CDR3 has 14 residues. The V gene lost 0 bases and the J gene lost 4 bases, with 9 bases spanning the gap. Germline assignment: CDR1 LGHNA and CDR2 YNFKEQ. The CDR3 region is CASSQDRGGYGYTF. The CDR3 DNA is TGTGCCAGCAGCCAAGATCGGGGAGGCTATGGCTACACCTTC.

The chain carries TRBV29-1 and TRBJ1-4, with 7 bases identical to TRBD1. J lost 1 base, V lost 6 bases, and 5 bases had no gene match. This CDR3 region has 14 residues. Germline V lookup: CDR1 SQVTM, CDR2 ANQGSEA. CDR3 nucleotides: TGCAGCGTCGCCACAGGGGTAACTAATGAAAAACTGTTTTTT. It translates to CSVATGVTNEKLFF.

In DNA form, the CDR3 reads TGTGCCAGTACCCAACAGGGGGCGAACACCGGGGAGCTGTTTTTT. Amino acids: CASTQQGANTGELFF. The chain is built from TRBV19 and TRBJ2-2; 8 bases agree with TRBD1. Per germline, CDR1 LNHDA and CDR2 SQIVND (reference sequence). The CDR3 is made up of 15 amino acids. Unmatched junction bases numbered 4, after V lost 7 bases and J lost 0 bases.

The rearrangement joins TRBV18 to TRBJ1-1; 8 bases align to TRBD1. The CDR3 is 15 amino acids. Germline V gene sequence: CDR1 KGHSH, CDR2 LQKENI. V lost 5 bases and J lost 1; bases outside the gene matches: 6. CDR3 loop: CASSSPGGWNTEAFF. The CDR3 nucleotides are TGTGCCAGCTCAAGCCCAGGGGGCTGGAACACTGAAGCTTTCTTT.

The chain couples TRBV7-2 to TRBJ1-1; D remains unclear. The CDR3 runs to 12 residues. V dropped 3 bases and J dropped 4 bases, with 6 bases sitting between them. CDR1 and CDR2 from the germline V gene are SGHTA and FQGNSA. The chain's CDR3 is CASSFVVTEAFF. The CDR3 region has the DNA TGTGCCAGCAGCTTTGTAGTCACTGAAGCTTTCTTT.

CDR3 protein: CASSTGSVGNTIYF. The CDR3 nucleotides are TGTGCCAGTAGTACAGGTTCTGTCGGAAACACCATATATTTT. The chain combines TRBV19 with TRBJ1-3, with D unresolved. The CDR3 has 14 amino acids. V was trimmed by 4 bases and J by 4 bases, leaving 11 bases between them. Germline V gene sequence: CDR1 LNHDA, CDR2 SQIVND (reference sequence).

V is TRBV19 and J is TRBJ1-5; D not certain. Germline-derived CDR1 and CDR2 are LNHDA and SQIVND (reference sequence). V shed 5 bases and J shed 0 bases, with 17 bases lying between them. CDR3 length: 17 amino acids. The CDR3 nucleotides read TGTGCCAGTAGTTATTATTTTGGAGGCTATAGCAATCAGCCCCAGCATTTT. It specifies CASSYYFGGYSNQPQHF.

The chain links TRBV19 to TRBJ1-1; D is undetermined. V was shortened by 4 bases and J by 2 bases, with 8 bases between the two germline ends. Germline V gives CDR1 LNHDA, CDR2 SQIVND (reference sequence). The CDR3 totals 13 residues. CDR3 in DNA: TGTGCCAGTAGTAGGAGCCAAAACACTGAAGCTTTCTTT. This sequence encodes CASSRSQNTEAFF.

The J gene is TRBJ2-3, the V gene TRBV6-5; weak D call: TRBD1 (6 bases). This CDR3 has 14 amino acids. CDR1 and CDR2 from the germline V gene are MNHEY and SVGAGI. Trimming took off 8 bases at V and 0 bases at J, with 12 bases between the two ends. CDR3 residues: CASEDRSSTDTQYF. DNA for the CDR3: TGTGCCAGCGAAGACAGGTCGAGCACAGATACGCAGTATTTT.

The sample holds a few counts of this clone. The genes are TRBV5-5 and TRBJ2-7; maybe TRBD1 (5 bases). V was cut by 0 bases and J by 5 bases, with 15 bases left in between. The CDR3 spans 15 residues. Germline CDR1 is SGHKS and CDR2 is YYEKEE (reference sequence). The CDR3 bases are TGTGCCAGCAGCTTGGTTGACCCGGTGGACAACGAGCAGTACTTC. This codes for CASSLVDPVDNEQYF.

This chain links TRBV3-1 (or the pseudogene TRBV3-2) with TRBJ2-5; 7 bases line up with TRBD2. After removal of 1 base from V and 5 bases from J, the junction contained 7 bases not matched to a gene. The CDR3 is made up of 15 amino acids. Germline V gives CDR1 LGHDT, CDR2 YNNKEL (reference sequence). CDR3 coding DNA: TGTGCCAGCAGCCAAGCCCCGACTAGCAGGGAGACCCAGTACTTC. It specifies CASSQAPTSRETQYF.

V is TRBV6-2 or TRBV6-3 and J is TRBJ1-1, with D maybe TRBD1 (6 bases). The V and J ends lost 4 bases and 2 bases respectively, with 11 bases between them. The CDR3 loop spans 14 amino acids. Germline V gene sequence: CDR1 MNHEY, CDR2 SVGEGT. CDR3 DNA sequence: TGTGCCAGCAGTTCACAGGGTGGTAACACTGAAGCTTTCTTT. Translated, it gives CASSSQGGNTEAFF.

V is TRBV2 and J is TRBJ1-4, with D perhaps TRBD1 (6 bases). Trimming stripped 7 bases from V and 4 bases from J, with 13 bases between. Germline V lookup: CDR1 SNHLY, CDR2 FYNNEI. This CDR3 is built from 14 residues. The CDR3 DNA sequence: TGTGCCAGCAAAGCCGGACAGAATAATGAAAAACTGTTTTTT. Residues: CASKAGQNNEKLFF.

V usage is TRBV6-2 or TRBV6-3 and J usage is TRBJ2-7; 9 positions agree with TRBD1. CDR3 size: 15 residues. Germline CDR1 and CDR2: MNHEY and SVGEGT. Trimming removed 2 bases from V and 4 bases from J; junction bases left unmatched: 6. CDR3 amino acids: CASSYEDRGGYEQYF. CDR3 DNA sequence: TGTGCCAGCAGTTACGAGGACAGGGGAGGATACGAGCAGTACTTC.

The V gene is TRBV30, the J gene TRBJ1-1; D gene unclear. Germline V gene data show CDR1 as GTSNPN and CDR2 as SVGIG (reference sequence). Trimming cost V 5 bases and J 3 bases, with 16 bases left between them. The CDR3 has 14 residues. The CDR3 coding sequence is TGTGCCTGGTGTCCTTTGGGAGTCTACACTGAAGCTTTCTTT. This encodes CAWCPLGVYTEAFF. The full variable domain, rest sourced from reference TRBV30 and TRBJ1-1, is SQTIHQWPATLVQPVGSPLSLECTVEGTSNPNLYWYRQAAGRGLQLLFYSVGIGQISSEVPQNLSASRPQDRQFILSSKKLLLSDSGFYLCAWCPLGVYTEAFFGQGTRLTVV.

The CDR3 DNA sequence: TGTGCCAGCAGCTTGGCCCCCCAGGGAAGCAATCAGCCCCAGCATTTT. Its translation: CASSLAPQGSNQPQHF. The chain uses TRBV5-5 and TRBJ1-5, with D perhaps matching TRBD1 (5 bases). This CDR3 spans 16 amino acids. Per germline, CDR1 SGHKS and CDR2 YYEKEE (reference sequence). Trimming stripped 0 bases from V and 1 base from J, with 11 bases between.